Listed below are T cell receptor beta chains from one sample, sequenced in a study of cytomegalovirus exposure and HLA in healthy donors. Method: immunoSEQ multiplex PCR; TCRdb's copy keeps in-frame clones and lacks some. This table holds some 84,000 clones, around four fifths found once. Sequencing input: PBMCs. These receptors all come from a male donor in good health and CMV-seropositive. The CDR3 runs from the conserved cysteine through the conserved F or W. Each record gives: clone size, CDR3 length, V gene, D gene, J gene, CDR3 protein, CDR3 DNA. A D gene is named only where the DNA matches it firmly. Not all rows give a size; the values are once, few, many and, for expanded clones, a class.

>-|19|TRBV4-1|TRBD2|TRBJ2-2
CASSQGGPSGRVNTGELFF
TGCGCCAGCAGCCAAGGGGGGCCTAGCGGGAGGGTGAACACCGGGGAGCTGTTTTTT
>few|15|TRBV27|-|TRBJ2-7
CASSLGASVSYEQYF
TGTGCCAGCAGTTTAGGGGCTAGCGTCTCCTACGAGCAGTACTTC
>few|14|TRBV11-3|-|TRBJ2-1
CASRRGQVYNEQFF
TGTGCCAGCAGACGAGGGCAGGTCTACAATGAGCAGTTCTTC
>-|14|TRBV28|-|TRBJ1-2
CASRPQGGRQYYTF
TGTGCCAGCAGGCCTCAGGGAGGCCGCCAATACTACACCTTC
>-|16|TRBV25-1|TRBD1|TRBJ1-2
CASRPSGQGLSGGYTF
TGTGCCAGCAGGCCTTCGGGACAGGGTCTTTCTGGGGGCTACACCTTC
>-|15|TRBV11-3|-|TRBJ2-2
CASSFRGSNTGELFF
TGTGCCAGCAGCTTTAGGGGATCGAACACCGGGGAGCTGTTTTTT
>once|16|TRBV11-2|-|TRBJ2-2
CASSYSGLTNTGELFF
TGTGCCAGCAGCTATTCGGGACTGACGAACACCGGGGAGCTGTTTTTT
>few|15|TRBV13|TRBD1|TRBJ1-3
CASSVQGAPGNTIYF
TGTGCCAGCAGCGTACAGGGGGCCCCTGGAAACACCATATATTTT
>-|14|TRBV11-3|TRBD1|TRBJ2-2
CASGTGVGTGELFF
TGTGCCAGCGGAACAGGGGTAGGGACCGGGGAGCTGTTTTTT
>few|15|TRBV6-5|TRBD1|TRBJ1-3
CASSYSTGPGNTIYF
TGTGCCAGCAGTTACTCGACAGGGCCTGGAAACACCATATATTTT
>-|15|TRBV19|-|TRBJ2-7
CASSNALGLSYEQYF
TGTGCCAGTAGTAACGCACTAGGTCTCTCCTACGAGCAGTACTTC
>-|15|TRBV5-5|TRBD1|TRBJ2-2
CASSSRQGSSGELFF
TGTGCCAGCAGCTCCCGACAGGGTTCCAGCGGGGAGCTGTTTTTT
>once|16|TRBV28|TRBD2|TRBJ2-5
CASSLGLAVSQETQYF
TGTGCCAGCAGTTTAGGTCTAGCGGTCTCCCAAGAGACCCAGTACTTC
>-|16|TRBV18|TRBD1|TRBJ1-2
CASSPLPGQGGYGYTF
TGTGCCAGCTCACCACTACCCGGACAGGGAGGGTATGGCTACACCTTC
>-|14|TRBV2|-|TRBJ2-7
CASSLSGGGSEQYF
TGTGCCAGCAGCCTTAGCGGCGGCGGGTCCGAGCAGTACTTC
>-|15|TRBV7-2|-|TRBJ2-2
CASSLVEGYTGELFF
TGTGCCAGCAGCTTAGTGGAGGGGTACACCGGGGAGCTGTTTTTT